Listed below are T cell receptor beta chains from one sample, sequenced in a study of blood T cell repertoires in COVID-19. Sequencing used immunoSEQ multiplex PCR; TCRdb keeps in-frame clones, though not all of them. Found here are roughly 360,000 clones, roughly 86% of them singletons; the top ten hold more than 0.85%. Input material: peripheral blood. Receptor source: a human donor with acute or convalescent COVID-19. The donor label of this sample is uncertain. Both conserved end residues are part of each CDR3. Fields, in order: CDR3 protein, J gene, V gene.

CDR3: CASSLSGGGRKLFF
J: TRBJ1-4
V: TRBV27

CDR3: CASSLGGVNEQFF
J: TRBJ2-1
V: TRBV11-3

CDR3: CASSHDRRNTEAFF
J: TRBJ1-1
V: TRBV6-5

CDR3: CASSQHLQVSSYNEQFF
J: TRBJ2-1
V: TRBV4-1

CDR3: CASSHSSGGLTGELFF
J: TRBJ2-2
V: TRBV7-8

CDR3: CSASPYGRTDEQYF
J: TRBJ2-7
V: TRBV20-1

CDR3: CASSQEATGVNYGYTF
J: TRBJ1-2
V: TRBV4-1

CDR3: CASRKPGYGYTF
J: TRBJ1-2
V: TRBV27

CDR3: CASSPTWGRLVAFF
J: TRBJ1-1
V: TRBV18

CDR3: CASSEAARLYSNQPQHF
J: TRBJ1-5
V: TRBV6-1

CDR3: CASSTRGLGNQPQHF
J: TRBJ1-5
V: TRBV19

CDR3: CASSSGGPRGEQYF
J: TRBJ2-7
V: TRBV28

CDR3: CAWSRGLGLYEQYF
J: TRBJ2-7
V: TRBV30

CDR3: CASSWFTGTGAEAFF
J: TRBJ1-1
V: TRBV5-4

CDR3: CSASTSGPYEQYF
J: TRBJ2-7
V: TRBV20-1

CDR3: CASSTNRATQYF
J: TRBJ2-5
V: TRBV19

CDR3: CAWTDNRAANTEAFF
J: TRBJ1-1
V: TRBV30

CDR3: CATSRTGQTNEKLFF
J: TRBJ1-4
V: TRBV15

CDR3: CASSLTGLGYTF
J: TRBJ1-2
V: TRBV6-5

CDR3: CASSLTIGDYGYTF
J: TRBJ1-2
V: TRBV5-1

CDR3: CASSLGRNTEAFF
J: TRBJ1-1
V: TRBV27

CDR3: CASSETGLSSYEQYF
J: TRBJ2-7
V: TRBV2

CDR3: CASSPDRVNTEAFF
J: TRBJ1-1
V: TRBV18

CDR3: CASSEQGLQAFF
J: TRBJ1-1
V: TRBV2

CDR3: CAWSAQGANYGYTF
J: TRBJ1-2
V: TRBV30

CDR3: CASRLYRGPDEKLFF
J: TRBJ1-4
V: TRBV19

CDR3: CASSPTGQGASYTF
J: TRBJ1-2
V: TRBV10-1

CDR3: CASSLDREGNQPQHF
J: TRBJ1-5
V: TRBV6-5

CDR3: CASSLDPSGANVLTF
J: TRBJ2-6
V: TRBV5-1

CDR3: CASSYDFLKETQYF
J: TRBJ2-5
V: TRBV6-5

CDR3: CASSPQHGTNEKLFF
J: TRBJ1-4
V: TRBV6-5

CDR3: CASSSSGDPTDTQYF
J: TRBJ2-3
V: TRBV11-3

CDR3: CASSLGGNRHRGYTF
J: TRBJ1-2
V: TRBV2

CDR3: CASSFRESGQETQYF
J: TRBJ2-5
V: TRBV5-4

CDR3: CASSSGLYSNQPQHF
J: TRBJ1-5
V: TRBV7-6

CDR3: CASRDRGQSEQFF
J: TRBJ2-1
V: TRBV14

CDR3: CASSLTGGRTEAFF
J: TRBJ1-1
V: TRBV10-2

CDR3: CASTEGPSGGETQYF
J: TRBJ2-5
V: TRBV10-2

CDR3: CASSYSNRAQGGAFF
J: TRBJ1-1
V: TRBV6-5

CDR3: CSASQPGVSYEQYF
J: TRBJ2-7
V: TRBV20-1

CDR3: CASSSGDRGPNYGYTF
J: TRBJ1-2
V: TRBV28

CDR3: CASSLDSYEQYF
J: TRBJ2-7
V: TRBV28

CDR3: CASSQDVVSYEQYF
J: TRBJ2-7
V: TRBV4-1

CDR3: CASSPSDFGEQYF
J: TRBJ2-7
V: TRBV5-1

CDR3: CASNPGQGHGYTF
J: TRBJ1-2
V: TRBV2

CDR3: CASSHRQNEKLFF
J: TRBJ1-4
V: TRBV5-1

CDR3: CASWGQGADEQFF
J: TRBJ2-1
V: TRBV2

CDR3: CASSARGTDYEQYF
J: TRBJ2-7
V: TRBV6-5

CDR3: CASSQEPALSSYEQYF
J: TRBJ2-7
V: TRBV4-1

CDR3: CASSQDRQVRTGELFF
J: TRBJ2-2
V: TRBV3-1/TRBV3-2

CDR3: CASSLGSAGGSKETQYF
J: TRBJ2-5
V: TRBV5-4

CDR3: CASRGWRLRGQSYGYTF
J: TRBJ1-2
V: TRBV11-2

CDR3: CASSPTGGYGNTIYF
J: TRBJ1-3
V: TRBV18